Listed below are T cell receptor beta chains from one sample, sequenced in a study of blood T cells in healthy people across ages. TCRdb re-analysed the 5' RACE reads in MiXCR, keeping a single row per CDR3 protein. The sample carries about 930,000 distinct CDR3 sequences, about 27% recorded once. These data also formed part of another study, on T cells of mothers and their children.

Sequencing was done on a sample of blood. These receptors were collected from a woman between 40 and 50 years old in good health. CDR3s include the opening cysteine and the closing phenylalanine or tryptophan. The D gene is left open where the match is weak. Clone size, where shown, is once, few, many, or a class for clones that have expanded.

V	D	J	size	DNA	CDR3
TRBV2	NA	TRBJ1-1	NA	TGTGCCACCATGGGCGGCACTGAAGCTTTCTTT	CATMGGTEAFF
TRBV5-1	TRBD1	TRBJ1-1	NA	TGCGCCAGCAGCTGGCAAAAGGACAGGGGTAGGTTCCGCGACACTGAAGCTTTCTTT	CASSWQKDRGRFRDTEAFF
TRBV7-2	NA	TRBJ1-1	few	TGTGCCAGCAGCTTAGTCTCAACAGGGATGAACACTGAAGCTTTCTTT	CASSLVSTGMNTEAFF
TRBV7-2	NA	TRBJ2-5	NA	TGTGCCAGCAGCTTAGGAGTAGGGTTCGTCCAGACCCAGTACTTC	CASSLGVGFVQTQYF
TRBV12-3/TRBV12-4	NA	TRBJ1-2	many	TGTGCCAGCAGCCCAACTAGCATGCATTTACGTCGCTACACCTTC	CASSPTSMHLRRYTF
TRBV20-1	TRBD1	TRBJ1-2	NA	TGCAGTGCTCCAAGACAGGGAGGAGGGGACTATGGCTACACCTTC	CSAPRQGGGDYGYTF
TRBV24-1	NA	TRBJ1-2	NA	TGTGCCACCAGAATATTAGGGACGGGCCTTAACTATGGCTACACCTTC	CATRILGTGLNYGYTF
TRBV7-2	NA	TRBJ2-7	NA	TGTGCCAGCAGCGAAACCCGGAAAGGGTACGAGCAGTACTTC	CASSETRKGYEQYF
TRBV7-2	TRBD2	TRBJ2-3	few	TGTGCCAGCAGCTCCCGTCGCGGGGGGCGTACAGATACGCAGTATTTT	CASSSRRGGRTDTQYF
TRBV6-5	NA	TRBJ1-1	NA	TGTGCCAGCAGTTACTCGACGCCAGTGGGGGACACTGAAGCTTTCTTT	CASSYSTPVGDTEAFF
TRBV7-6	NA	TRBJ2-1	NA	TGTGCCAGCAGCCGGCGTTTGGGCGCACTTAATGAGCAGTTCTTC	CASSRRLGALNEQFF
TRBV28	TRBD1	TRBJ1-2	few	TGTGCCAGCAGCCGGGGACAGGGAGGAGGTTATGGCTACACCTTC	CASSRGQGGGYGYTF